This T cell receptor beta chain was profiled in a study of blood T cell repertoires in COVID-19. Study-wide background: Researchers got acute and convalescent COVID-19 samples from the United States, Italy and Spain. PBMCs, B-cell-depleted T cells, or T cells provided the cDNA or gDNA that made up the material.

Original processing notes: Amplification with reference gene primers provided the estimates of nucleated cell counts. The protocol was immunoSEQ multiplex PCR, while the TCRdb copy is restricted to in-frame clones and leaves out a portion. V and J calls and clone size follow that table, whereas D and trimming were derived from the DNA. The table includes 200,000 to 300,000 clones, roughly 80% detected once. The CDR3 contains 13 residues. Looked up from germline, CDR1 is SNHLY and CDR2 is FYNNEI. V dropped 1 base and J dropped 6 bases, with 6 bases sitting between them. The sample was peripheral blood. The sequence was obtained from a man aged 60 to 75 with acute or convalescent COVID-19. J is TRBJ2-2 and V is TRBV2, with TRBD1 as a possible D gene (5 bases). CDR3 sequence: CASSEVGAGELFF. CDR3 sequence (DNA): TGTGCCAGCAGTGAAGTAGGGGCCGGGGAGCTGTTTTTT.